This entry is about one T cell receptor (beta chain). It lacks a known antigen. No much larger clone is present one base from it, and per-base qualities are unavailable. The data belong to a study of cytomegalovirus exposure and HLA in healthy donors (dated by TCRdb to the late 2010s). Looking at the study overall: In an earlier analysis of 587 of the donors, 276 Gb of sequence data and some 100 million unique TCR beta sequences from 180 million or so T cells were reported. An early release covering over 500 HLA-typed donors comprised approximately 290 gigabases of sequencing data and some 79 million unique TCR sequences. Among the 398 genotyped donors, under 90% belonged to the genetic ancestry cluster associated with self-reported Caucasian donors. The aim of the study was to test whether cataloging public T cell receptors could identify signatures of past pathogen exposure. The study profiled the T cell repertoires of 666 subjects by immunosequencing and related them to cytomegalovirus serostatus. In addition to the first cohort of 650 to 800 subjects, a separate validation cohort of over 90 different subjects was used. To predict cytomegalovirus infection status, the study combined high-throughput TCR immunosequencing, statistical association of individual TCRs with disease status, and machine learning. A later analysis re-examined previously published TCR beta repertoires from more than 600 donors and added high-resolution HLA genotyping to investigate patterns of TCR occurrence. The later analysis used no new phenotypic data to find candidate immune exposures, relying instead on TCR beta sequences and their occurrence across donors. To decide whether each TCR beta V gene segment behaved as functional or pseudogenic, an earlier analysis of fewer than 750 of the donors relied on high-throughput TCR beta sequencing. Alongside the repertoire data, information on donor age, sex, ethnicity and CMV serostatus was compiled. A later genetic analysis used genome-wide SNP genotypes for 398 of the 666 donors, treating that subset as a discovery cohort. All discovery cohort repertoires had been generated using a single sequencing platform. Class I and class II HLA loci were covered by the typing at four-digit resolution. The number of donors typed differed by locus, with 629-630 for A, B, C, DRB1 and DQB1, approximately 500 for DQA1, some 570 for DPA1, and some 440 for DPB1. Several DR-DQ haplotypes were treated as single units for association and clustering because of strong linkage in the cohort. Across about 370 genotyped donors of the cohort, an average of about 240,000 unique TCR beta nucleotide sequences per donor were sequenced, and 15% to 20% of those sequences were non-productive. The investigation overall reported the following: The sequencing pipeline was judged likely to have produced a cluster of highly shared sequence variants as a technical artifact. In vitro tests confirmed that a few of the cytomegalovirus-associated TCR beta chains recognize cytomegalovirus antigens. Correlated functional status among segregating V segments might be attributable to linkage disequilibrium, but an unknown experimental factor could not be ruled out. Because HLA typing was missing for some donors at each locus, association tests included only the typed subset. Immune exposure information for the cohort was limited to CMV serostatus. A further reported finding was that TCR beta sequences accurately predicted the HLA-A and HLA-B alleles for most subjects in the first cohort. Several of the top co-occurrence clusters appeared to be linked to parvovirus B19, influenza, CMV and Epstein-Barr virus, according to a later analysis. A later genetic analysis associated a missense DCLRE1C variant with V-gene and J-gene trimming of TCR beta chains, and an independent cohort replicated the association. A later analysis found that TCR association rates varied across HLA loci, with DRB1 alleles showing the most associated TCRs and HLA-C alleles the fewest. Because counts were too low, some 17 rarely observed V segments, including chromosome 9 orphons, were left out of the earlier analysis of some 600 of the donors. Across donors, most TCR sequences were observed very rarely, whereas some public TCRs were present in many individuals. In both the original and validation cohorts, the classifier was reported to diagnose cytomegalovirus status with high specificity and sensitivity. It was suggested by the authors that the approach could potentially be generalized to other disease states and immunological phenotypes. In a later analysis, 15,000 to 20,000 TCR beta sequences were associated with specific HLA alleles at a false discovery rate of 0.05. Only TCR beta chains were sequenced in this cohort, and the absence of alpha or paired-chain data limited detectable features. According to a later genetic analysis, donors in an Asian-associated ancestry cluster had fewer N-insertions in productive TCRs than the approximately 650-donor mean. The presence/absence analyses assumed that sequencing depth was roughly uniform across donors, and that assumption may not be true. An earlier analysis of approximately 600 of the donors showed that most TCR beta V segments appeared in productive rearrangements either about 90% or about 30% of the time, which broadly matched IMGT annotations. In a later analysis, HLA-associated TCR beta chains were found to be more clonally expanded and to have lower generation probabilities than equally common non-associated chains. Strong co-occurrence of HLA alleles, especially DR and DQ, made assigning TCR associations to individual alleles difficult. The 87-base-pair reads could not distinguish some IMGT-functional V segments, including TRBV6-2 and TRBV6-3, so those segments were excluded. In a later analysis, most CMV-associated TCR beta chains were found to appear HLA-restricted, with HLA associations seemingly driven largely by CMV exposure. A total of 150 to 200 TCR beta chains were listed by the study as associated with cytomegalovirus.

In total, 630 or so healthy bone marrow donors made up the cohort. At the time of sampling, every cohort member was nominally healthy, though immune exposures that went unrecorded were likely present. The donor tested CMV seronegative and was one of the 352 seronegative cohort members. A peripheral blood sample was collected from each donor, and TCR beta sequencing was performed on peripheral blood mononuclear cells. Genomic DNA extraction from the blood cell samples was performed with the Qiagen DNeasy Blood Extraction Kit. The CDR3 starts with the cysteine, ends with the phenylalanine, and has 13 residues. Only the CDR3 region is kept as DNA, spanning 39 bases read in frame from base 1. Per the germline V gene (reference sequence), SGHNT is the CDR1 and YYREEE is the CDR2. V is clipped by 4 bases and J by 3 bases, and the sequence between their germline boundaries is 11 bases long. The library was generated by the immunoSEQ multiplex PCR assay. The multiplex PCR relied on a mix of 60 forward primers for TCR Vbeta segments and 13 reverse primers for TCR Jbeta segments. Amplification of the CDR3 region of rearranged TCR beta genes was performed with a multiplex PCR assay on genomic DNA. The Illumina HiSeq System was used to sequence the amplified TCR beta libraries as 87-base-pair reads. The source study handled its data this way. A later analysis counted 65 million to 90 million unique TCR beta chains across the 600 to 850 repertoires, and roughly 10 million of these chains were shared by at least two donors. A nearest-neighbor algorithm error-corrected the raw reads and collapsed the reads into unique sequences, merging closely related sequences to remove PCR and sequencing errors. To assign V, D and J gene segments, CDR3 sequences were aligned to IMGT reference sequences. Each retained sequence needed at least a six-nucleotide match to both a V gene segment and a J gene segment. Rearrangements were called productive when the CDR3 lacked stop codons and stayed in frame with V and J; all others were non-productive. CDR3 was defined by IMGT convention, running from the second conserved V-encoded cysteine to the conserved J-encoded phenylalanine. In an earlier analysis of approximately 590 of the donors, sequences lacking an unambiguous match to a single V gene segment were excluded. In an earlier analysis of some 590 of the donors, a V segment was called functional when productive rearrangements were above 56.7%, and segregating when the standard deviation between donors exceeded 5%. To diagnose cytomegalovirus status from the catalog of TCR beta chain sequences, a statistical classification framework was built. A later analysis assigned V and J genes by comparing TCR nucleotide sequences with IMGT/GENE-DB human TR gene sequences. Using the TCRdist pipeline, a later analysis assigned CDR3 sequences along with most-parsimonious VDJ recombination scenarios. A later analysis defined each TCR beta chain by its CDR3 amino acid sequence plus V-gene family, and excluded reads lacking a unique V-gene family. In a later analysis, 450 to 600 highly shared, low-generation-probability nucleotide sequences were removed to address suspected cross-contamination and a sequencing artifact. In a later analysis, a clonal expansion index for each public chain was calculated from normalized within-repertoire ranks of inferred template counts. A later analysis computed generation probabilities with a VDJ recombination model fitted to out-of-frame rearrangements, and checked the results against IGoR. A later analysis scored TCR-TCR, TCR-HLA and TCR-CMV co-occurrence with hypergeometric tests, applying a repertoire-size bias correction to TCR pairs. False discovery rates were estimated in a later analysis by permuting HLA or CMV assignments 20 times. In a later analysis, co-occurring TCRs were grouped with DBSCAN, and TCRdist sequence similarity was added when clustering was performed within HLA-allele-positive subsets. Repertoires with fewer than 30,000 or more than 120,000 public chains were left out of co-occurrence clustering, as were about 5 repertoires with anomalous nucleotide sharing. TCRdb re-hosts the immuneACCESS table, in-frame sequences only. Its copies lack some clones; in the studies checked, an unresolved V gene accounts for under half of them, and the cause for the rest is not known. V and J calls and clone size are given by that table; D and trimming were obtained from the DNA. The sample yields roughly 150,000 clones; around four fifths were counted once. The ten largest clones take up approximately 2.7% of the sample.

This receptor chain uses TRBV5-4 and TRBJ2-7, and perhaps TRBD1 as D gene, on 6 matching bases. The sequencing input was PBMCs. The clonotype was recovered from a boy aged 2 to 10 in good health and CMV-seronegative. The CDR3 region has the sequence CASSPETGYEQYF. At the DNA level, the sequence is TGTGCCAGCAGCCCTGAGACAGGCTACGAGCAGTACTTC.